Described below is a single TCR beta chain sequence and its context. The authors produced cDNA by 5'RACE using 10-nucleotide random UMIs. One entry per CDR3 protein results from TCRdb running MiXCR on the 5' RACE reads. Counted here are about 41,000 distinct CDR3 sequences, more than 9.5% occurring once; the ten biggest clones make up roughly 1.3%. The data stem from a study of neurological immune-mediated disorders. The CDR3 covers 13 residues. Germline CDR1 is SGHTA and CDR2 is FQGTGA. The V end was cut by 6 bases, the J end by 4 bases, with 12 bases between. This chain links TRBV7-3 with TRBJ1-1, with D uncertain. The clonotype originates from a female donor in good health. The specimen was PBMCs. CDR3 nucleotide sequence: TGTGCCAGCAGTTTGGATGGCCTCACTGAAGCTTTCTTT. Amino acid sequence: CASSLDGLTEAFF.